This TCR beta chain originates from a study of blood T cell repertoires in COVID-19 (dated by TCRdb to the early 2020s). Study-level background: Samples from collaborators originated in the United States, Italy and Spain and spanned both the acute and convalescent phases of COVID-19. Subjects who had been exposed to COVID-19, were actively infected with it, or had recovered from it provided the deeply sampled blood TCRbeta repertoires that made up the dataset. The material from the prospective study consisted of cDNA or gDNA derived from T cells, B-cell-depleted T cells, or PBMCs. Where available, HLA class I and class II types were taken from metadata supplied by the sample provider and were not determined by assay-based typing. The sample metadata nearly always contained a de-identified subject ID, COVID-19 status, age in years and sex. The repertoires were made available in a free public database intended to serve as a resource for research on the immune response to SARS-CoV-2. Samples were obtained from the ongoing ImmuneRACE study (first 160 participants) and from some 1,300 subjects provided by 6 global collaborators. The study at large found these results: The quantity of clinical and demographic metadata differed by source and by participant and was supplied without curation.

From cysteine to phenylalanine, the CDR3 is 14 amino acids long. The kept DNA is CDR3 alone, 42 bases in frame from the first base. Looking up the germline V gene yields CDR1 SGHTA and CDR2 FQGNSA. The junction carries 8 bases between V and J, which are trimmed by 6 bases and 0 bases respectively. Worth noting for this clone: The clone's antigen remains unknown. No clone much larger than this one lies a single base away; base qualities are absent.

Whole blood was collected in K2EDTA tubes by collaborating institutions according to the institutions' own protocols. Collaborator samples were shipped for TCRbeta analysis as frozen whole blood, isolated PBMCs, or DNA extracted from either sample type. TCRbeta CDR3 regions were amplified from genomic DNA using the immunoSEQ Assay, a bias-controlled multiplex PCR. Per the source publication's procedure: Nucleated cell counts per sample were estimated from amplification of reference gene primers within the assay. Sequence reads were collapsed and filtered to measure the absolute abundance of every unique TCRbeta CDR3 rearrangement. For each sample, productive Simpson clonality was calculated by taking the square root of Simpson's diversity index across productive rearrangements. What TCRdb holds here is the immuneACCESS table cut down to in-frame rearrangements. Part of the clones is not present; checked against another copy, under half of the missing clones reflect an unresolved V gene, and the others are unexplained. That table is the source of V, J and clone size, and D and trimming were worked out from the DNA. The sample yields some 260,000 clones; 88% were counted once. The ten largest clonotypes hold about 0.8% of the sample.

Here the chain combines TRBV7-2 and TRBJ1-4, with TRBD1 tentatively as D gene (6 bases match). The sequenced material came from peripheral blood. This TCR came from a woman aged 30 to 39 with acute or convalescent COVID-19. The nucleotide sequence reads as follows: TGTGCCAGCAGACGACAGGCAACTAATGAAAAACTGTTTTTT. Its coded protein is CASRRQATNEKLFF.